A selection of T cell receptor beta chains follows, all from one sample in a study of blood T cell repertoires in COVID-19. Measured with immunoSEQ multiplex PCR; TCRdb has only the in-frame clones, and not every one. The data show 95,000 to 110,000 clones, around 88% seen once. The sample comprised peripheral blood. The receptors originated from a man aged 45-65 years with active or convalescent COVID-19. CDR3s include the opening cysteine and the closing phenylalanine or tryptophan. D genes are given only for firm matches. A row's size may be missing; if present it is once, few, many or a size class.

j_call d_call clone_size v_call cdr3_aa cdr3_nt
TRBJ1-6 - - TRBV19 CASSEGRYNSPLHF TGTGCCAGTAGCGAGGGCCGGTATAATTCACCCCTCCACTTT
TRBJ1-1 - - TRBV21-1 CASSKATRGGSTEAFF TGTGCCAGCAGCAAAGCGACCAGGGGAGGGTCTACTGAAGCTTTCTTT
TRBJ2-2 - - TRBV7-8 CASIPSQYGELFF TGTGCCAGCATCCCAAGCCAATACGGGGAGCTGTTTTTT
TRBJ2-5 - - TRBV15 CATSRGAGGIKGETQYF TGTGCCACCAGCAGAGGGGCGGGCGGGATTAAGGGAGAGACCCAGTACTTC
TRBJ2-1 - - TRBV28 CASSLSGGKNYNEQFF TGTGCCAGCAGTTTGTCCGGCGGGAAGAACTACAATGAGCAGTTCTTC
TRBJ2-3 - - TRBV28 CASSPPAVTDTQYF TGTGCCAGCAGTCCCCCTGCGGTAACCGATACGCAGTATTTT
TRBJ1-2 - - TRBV7-2 CASSLGPGDYGYTF TGTGCCAGCAGCTTAGGCCCGGGGGACTATGGCTACACCTTC
TRBJ2-1 - - TRBV6-5 CASRYLDRSYNEQFF TGTGCCAGCAGGTATCTAGACCGGTCCTACAATGAGCAGTTCTTC
TRBJ2-7 TRBD1 - TRBV6-1 CASSEAPGQGADEQYF TGTGCCAGCAGTGAAGCCCCGGGACAGGGGGCGGACGAGCAGTACTTC
TRBJ2-5 TRBD1 - TRBV24-1 CATSDVRTGSEETQYF TGTGCCACCAGTGATGTTAGGACAGGCTCCGAGGAGACCCAGTACTTC
TRBJ1-5 - - TRBV7-8 CASSSQAGNQPQHF TGTGCCAGCAGCTCTCAAGCAGGGAATCAGCCCCAGCATTTT
TRBJ2-3 TRBD2 - TRBV19 CASSMSPGGGDTQYF TGTGCCAGTAGTATGAGCCCGGGAGGTGGAGATACGCAGTATTTT
TRBJ1-3 - - TRBV7-2 CASSLSPLSGNTIYF TGTGCCAGCAGCTTATCCCCCCTCTCTGGAAACACCATATATTTT
TRBJ2-4 TRBD2 once TRBV6-2/TRBV6-3 CASSLLAGEVKNIQYF TGTGCCAGCAGCCTACTAGCGGGAGAGGTCAAAAACATTCAGTACTTC
TRBJ2-4 - - TRBV6-1 CASSEAHRVRGYF TGTGCCAGCAGTGAAGCACACCGGGTCCGGGGGTACTTC
TRBJ1-5 TRBD1 once TRBV30 CAWAGDRGQPQHF TGTGCCTGGGCCGGGGACAGGGGTCAGCCCCAGCATTTT
TRBJ1-1 - - TRBV6-5 CASSYRRILNTEAFF TGTGCCAGCAGTTACAGGAGGATCTTGAACACTGAAGCTTTCTTT
TRBJ2-7 - - TRBV19 CASSIDPAYEQYF TGTGCCAGTAGTATAGACCCGGCCTACGAGCAGTACTTC
TRBJ2-7 - - TRBV2 CASSPGTHEQYF TGTGCCAGCAGTCCGGGAACCCACGAGCAGTACTTC
TRBJ2-5 TRBD1 - TRBV5-1 CASSGRDRGQETQYF TGCGCCAGCAGCGGCCGGGACAGGGGGCAAGAGACCCAGTACTTC
TRBJ1-2 - - TRBV11-2 CASRQNPGYGYTF TGTGCCAGCCGACAAAACCCGGGGTATGGCTACACCTTC
TRBJ1-1 - - TRBV5-1 CASSAGQRTDNTEAFF TGCGCCAGCAGCGCGGGTCAAAGAACAGATAACACTGAAGCTTTCTTT
TRBJ2-5 - few TRBV18 CASSPEDTLYF TGTGCCAGCTCACCAGAGGACACCCTGTACTTC
TRBJ2-1 TRBD2 - TRBV11-2 CASSLDRTGDLAGYNEQFF TGTGCCAGCAGCTTAGATAGGACGGGCGACCTAGCGGGGTACAATGAGCAGTTCTTC
TRBJ2-7 TRBD1 once TRBV28 CASSLRTDRGNEQYF TGTGCCAGCAGTTTAAGAACGGACAGGGGAAACGAGCAGTACTTC
TRBJ1-2 TRBD1 once TRBV3-1/TRBV3-2 CASSQDFRGDGYTF TGTGCCAGCAGCCAAGATTTCAGGGGGGATGGCTACACCTTC
TRBJ1-1 - - TRBV10-3 CAISTEGGNTEAFF TGTGCCATCAGTACTGAAGGAGGGAACACTGAAGCTTTCTTT
TRBJ1-2 - - TRBV6-5 CASSYSVPGSSYGYTF TGTGCCAGCAGTTACTCGGTTCCAGGGTCAAGTTATGGCTACACCTTC
TRBJ1-1 - - TRBV10-3 CAISNSWRPQNTEAFF TGTGCCATCAGTAATTCTTGGCGGCCGCAGAACACTGAAGCTTTCTTT
TRBJ1-2 - - TRBV21-1 CASSKYRLSYGYTF TGTGCCAGCAGCAAATACAGGTTGAGCTATGGCTACACCTTC
TRBJ2-5 - - TRBV28 CASRNPRELQETQYF TGTGCCAGCAGGAACCCGAGGGAATTACAAGAGACCCAGTACTTC
TRBJ2-1 - - TRBV27 CASSRLPDNEQFF TGTGCCAGCAGCAGACTTCCTGACAATGAGCAGTTCTTC
TRBJ1-2 TRBD1 - TRBV28 CASSPPLDRGWDGYTF TGTGCCAGCAGCCCACCTCTAGACAGGGGTTGGGATGGCTACACCTTC
TRBJ1-5 - - TRBV7-9 CASSSPQGPQHF TGTGCCAGCAGCTCTCCTCAGGGGCCCCAGCATTTT
TRBJ2-3 TRBD1 - TRBV10-3 CAIQPGQGSNTQYF TGTGCCATCCAACCGGGACAGGGGTCTAATACGCAGTATTTT
TRBJ2-1 TRBD1 - TRBV6-6 CASSGTGGEQFF TGTGCCAGCAGCGGGACAGGGGGCGAGCAGTTCTTC
TRBJ1-5 - - TRBV6-5 CASRRAGNQPQHF TGTGCCAGCCGGAGGGCGGGCAATCAGCCCCAGCATTTT
TRBJ1-5 TRBD1 once TRBV3-1/TRBV3-2 CASSQKLTGGGQPQHF TGTGCCAGCAGCCAAAAACTGACAGGGGGCGGACAGCCCCAGCATTTT
TRBJ1-6 - - TRBV27 CASSPDRGSPLHF TGTGCCAGCAGTCCGGACAGAGGTTCACCCCTCCACTTT
TRBJ1-2 - - TRBV14 CASSQVETVGYTF TGTGCCAGCAGCCAAGTGGAGACAGTCGGCTACACCTTC
TRBJ1-5 - - TRBV28 CASRPQANQPQHF TGTGCCAGCAGGCCCCAGGCGAATCAGCCCCAGCATTTT
TRBJ2-2 TRBD1 - TRBV2 CASSETGGGGELFF TGTGCCAGCAGTGAAACAGGGGGAGGCGGGGAGCTGTTTTTT
TRBJ2-1 - - TRBV2 CASLDSNEQFF TGTGCCAGCCTGGACAGTAATGAGCAGTTCTTC
TRBJ2-7 TRBD2 - TRBV6-5 CASSYERTSAYEQYF TGTGCCAGCAGTTACGAGAGGACTAGCGCTTACGAGCAGTACTTC
TRBJ1-1 TRBD1 once TRBV27 CASSLSDRGGTEAFF TGTGCCAGCAGTTTATCAGACAGGGGAGGGACTGAAGCTTTCTTT
TRBJ2-2 - once TRBV7-7 CASSSGRGTGELFF TGTGCCAGCAGCTCCGGACGGGGCACCGGGGAGCTGTTTTTT
TRBJ2-5 TRBD2 - TRBV10-3 CAIRPLAGEETQYF TGTGCCATCAGGCCACTAGCGGGAGAAGAGACCCAGTACTTC
TRBJ2-2 TRBD1 - TRBV25-1 CASSDRQGAPGELFF TGTGCCAGCAGTGACCGACAGGGGGCGCCCGGGGAGCTGTTTTTT
TRBJ1-4 TRBD1 - TRBV5-1 CASSLRTGNNEKLFF TGCGCCAGCAGCTTGAGGACAGGGAATAATGAAAAACTGTTTTTT
TRBJ1-1 TRBD1 - TRBV7-9 CASSSDRIITLSEAFF TGTGCCAGCAGCTCGGACAGGATAATAACCCTAAGTGAAGCTTTCTTT
TRBJ1-2 - once TRBV12-3/TRBV12-4 CASRQGSWGYTF TGTGCCAGCAGACAGGGATCTTGGGGCTACACCTTC
TRBJ1-5 - - TRBV7-2 CASRLGQIYSNQPQHF TGTGCCAGCAGGCTCGGACAGATCTATAGCAATCAGCCCCAGCATTTT
TRBJ1-1 - - TRBV7-8 CASSLGTHEAFF TGTGCCAGCAGCTTAGGGACTCATGAAGCTTTCTTT
TRBJ2-2 - - TRBV19 CASNGQGGNTGELFF TGTGCCAGTAATGGTCAGGGGGGTAACACCGGGGAGCTGTTTTTT
TRBJ1-1 - - TRBV18 CASSPPVNQRGSEAFF TGTGCCAGCTCACCACCGGTCAATCAAAGGGGGTCTGAAGCTTTCTTT